The 30 T cell receptor beta chains presented below share a single source sample, sequenced in a study of blood T cell repertoires in COVID-19. TCRdb keeps only in-frame clones here, not all; method: immunoSEQ multiplex PCR. The sample has about 300,000 clones, around nine tenths seen once; the top ten hold approximately 2.4%. The sequencing input was PBMCs or T cells enriched from blood (not recorded which). These TCRs come from a woman under 30 who had recovered from COVID-19.

There are a few counts of this clone. The chain employs TRBV4-3 and TRBJ2-1, with 16 bases matching TRBD2. The CDR3 consists of 18 residues. V dropped 5 bases and J dropped 0; count of bases not matched to a gene: 4. Germline CDR1 is LGHNA and CDR2 is YSLEER. The DNA of the CDR3 is TGCGCCAGCAGCGCGGGACTAGCGGGGGGGCTCTCCTACAATGAGCAGTTCTTC. Amino acids: CASSAGLAGGLSYNEQFF.

V usage is TRBV10-1 and J usage is TRBJ2-7; 12 bases match TRBD1. CDR3 length: 15 residues. Trimming removed 7 bases from V and 3 bases from J; junction bases left unmatched: 7. Germline CDR1 is WNHNN and CDR2 is SYGVQD (reference sequence). The chain's CDR3 is CASKEGTGGNYEQYF. CDR3 nucleotides: TGCGCCAGCAAAGAGGGGACAGGGGGCAACTACGAGCAGTACTTC.

The chain employs TRBV5-4 and TRBJ1-1, with TRBD1 matching 7 bases. The CDR3 is 18 amino acids. V shed 4 bases, J shed 0 bases, and the junction held 15 bases outside the gene matches. Germline CDR1 is SGHNT and CDR2 is YYREEE (reference sequence). CDR3 in amino acids: CASSGGQDRVVMNTEAFF. In nucleotides, the CDR3 is TGTGCCAGCAGCGGCGGACAGGACCGGGTAGTGATGAACACTGAAGCTTTCTTT.

This chain links TRBV18 with TRBJ2-7; TRBD2 aligns across 8 bases. J lost 0 bases, V lost 4 bases, and 11 bases had no gene match. Germline V gene sequence: CDR1 KGHSH, CDR2 LQKENI. The CDR3 is 17 amino acids. The CDR3 protein is CASSLSPPGGSSYEQYF. DNA of the CDR3: TGTGCCAGCTCACTCTCCCCGCCGGGGGGGTCCTCCTACGAGCAGTACTTC.

The chain links TRBV2 to TRBJ1-2, with D hard to call. Germline-derived CDR1 and CDR2 are SNHLY and FYNNEI. The V gene lost 0 bases and the J gene lost 3 bases, with 14 bases spanning the gap. The CDR3 is made up of 16 amino acids. CDR3 in amino acids: CASSEALSGFYYGYTF. In nucleotides, the CDR3 is TGTGCCAGCAGTGAAGCGCTTAGCGGTTTTTACTATGGCTACACCTTC.

The V gene is TRBV11-1, the J gene TRBJ1-2; 8 nucleotides match TRBD1. Germline V gene sequence: CDR1 SGHAT, CDR2 FQDESV (reference sequence). J gave up 3 bases and V 6 bases, and 6 bases lay outside the gene matches. The CDR3 totals 14 residues. The DNA for the CDR3 is TGTGCCAGCAGGAAGGCAGGGGGCGACTATGGCTACACCTTC. It yields the protein CASRKAGGDYGYTF.

This clone was detected a few times. The genes are TRBV6-5 and TRBJ1-5; no clear D. CDR3 length: 13 residues. Trimming stripped 10 bases from V and 0 bases from J, with 10 bases between. Germline values: CDR1 MNHEY, CDR2 SVGAGI. Here the CDR3 reads CATHITSNQPQHF. The CDR3 region has the DNA TGTGCCACCCACATTACTAGCAATCAGCCCCAGCATTTT.

The CDR3 here is CASSVGSWALGTQEKLFF. For the CDR3, the DNA is TGTGCCAGCAGCGTAGGATCATGGGCGTTGGGGACACAAGAAAAACTGTTTTTT. V usage is TRBV9 and J usage is TRBJ1-4, with D perhaps TRBD1 (6 bases). There are 18 residues in the CDR3. Germline values: CDR1 SGDLS, CDR2 YYNGEE. V lost 0 bases and J 8 bases, leaving 23 bases between the germline ends.

V usage is TRBV6-5 and J usage is TRBJ2-7, with 7 bases that match TRBD2. V shed 6 bases and J 9 bases; nucleotides not matched to a gene: 11. There are 13 residues in the CDR3. Germline CDR1 MNHEY, CDR2 SVGAGI. For the CDR3, the DNA is TGTGCCAGCAGGCCGGTAGCGGGCGGGCCGCAGTACTTC. Protein product: CASRPVAGGPQYF.

The chain links TRBV27 to TRBJ1-1; D might be TRBD1 (5 bases). Trimming pared 3 bases from V and 1 base from J, leaving 9 bases between. CDR3 length equals 14 residues. Germline V gene data show CDR1 as MNHEY and CDR2 as SMNVEV (reference sequence). The CDR3 loop is CASSFDRRNTEAFF. The DNA for the CDR3 is TGTGCCAGCAGTTTCGACAGAAGGAACACTGAAGCTTTCTTT.

Turning to this clone: Mismatch with germline at one junction end may stem from a read error. Written as DNA, the CDR3 is TGTGCCAGCAAGTCTGGACAGGGGAACCCTGAAGCTTTCTTT. Protein: CASKSGQGNPEAFF. V and J are TRBV6-5 and TRBJ1-1; 9 nucleotides match TRBD1. The CDR3 totals 14 residues. Germline V gene sequence: CDR1 MNHEY, CDR2 SVGAGI.

The V call is TRBV24-1, the J call TRBJ2-1; tentative D call: TRBD2 (6 bases). This CDR3 spans 13 amino acids. V lost 1 base, J lost 8 bases, and 8 bases lay in between. CDR1 and CDR2 (germline): KGHDR, SFDVKD. The CDR3 here is CATSDFGSDEQFF. The CDR3 nucleotides are TGTGCCACCAGTGATTTCGGGAGCGATGAGCAGTTCTTC.

A note on this clone: Other DNA sequences from this sample encode an identical CDR3 as well. The chain is built from TRBV9 and TRBJ2-1; D unclear. Germline V gene sequence: CDR1 SGDLS, CDR2 YYNGEE. The CDR3 has 12 residues. V was pared by 0 bases and J by 5 bases, with 3 bases between. The CDR3 DNA reads TGTGCCAGCAGCGTAGCGGACAATGAGCAGTTCTTC. It translates to CASSVADNEQFF.

The chain links TRBV11-2 to TRBJ2-5, with 11 positions matching TRBD2. Germline CDR1 SGHAT, CDR2 FQNNGV. Germline trimming cut 4 bases from V and 2 bases from J; bases unmatched to any gene: 6. The CDR3 covers 16 residues. The CDR3 loop is CASSSGTSGEQETQYF. CDR3 nucleotides: TGTGCCAGCAGCTCTGGGACTAGCGGAGAACAAGAGACCCAGTACTTC.

The rearrangement uses TRBV7-6 and TRBJ2-3; 10 nucleotides align to TRBD2. The junction had 19 bases not matched to a gene; V was cut back by 4 bases and J by 6 bases. CDR1 is SGHVS, CDR2 FNYEAQ, per germline. The CDR3 length is 19 residues. The CDR3 sequence: CASSSLQREGLLPGDTQYF. The CDR3 nucleotides read TGTGCCAGCAGCTCCCTCCAGCGGGAGGGCTTATTGCCCGGGGATACGCAGTATTTT.

This chain uses TRBV5-1 with TRBJ2-7; 8 bases are shared with TRBD2. With V trimmed by 0 bases and J by 6 bases, 5 bases remained unmatched. CDR1 and CDR2 from the germline V gene are SGHRS and YFSETQ. The CDR3 totals 14 residues. The CDR3 DNA follows: TGCGCCAGCAGCTTGGAAGCAGCGGGAGTCGAGCAGTACTTC. Translating it yields CASSLEAAGVEQYF.

Only a few counts were recorded for this clone. The chain links TRBV29-1 to TRBJ1-5, with 9 bases matching TRBD1. The trim removed 5 bases at V and 0 bases at J, leaving 2 bases unmatched. The CDR3 length is 14 residues. The germline gives CDR1 SQVTM, CDR2 ANQGSEA. This chain's CDR3 is CSVRQGGSNQPQHF. The CDR3 DNA reads TGCAGCGTTCGACAGGGGGGTAGCAATCAGCCCCAGCATTTT. The whole variable domain, remainder taken from reference TRBV29-1 and TRBJ1-5, is SAVISQKPSRDICQRGTSLTIQCQVDSQVTMMFWYRQQPGQSLTLIATANQGSEATYESGFVIDKFPISRPNLTFSTLTVSNMSPEDSSIYLCSVRQGGSNQPQHFGDGTRLSIL.

The chain combines TRBV28 with TRBJ2-2, with 9 bases aligning to TRBD1. Germline trimming cut 5 bases from V and 3 bases from J; bases unmatched to any gene: 4. Germline V gene lookup returns CDR1 MDHEN and CDR2 SYDVKM. CDR3 length: 15 residues. CDR3: CASSVTGGYTGELFF. The CDR3 DNA reads as TGTGCCAGCAGTGTAACAGGGGGCTACACCGGGGAGCTGTTTTTT.

This chain connects TRBV6-5 to TRBJ2-1; D may be TRBD2 (6 bases). The germline gives CDR1 MNHEY, CDR2 SVGAGI. The CDR3 has 12 residues. With 7 bases removed from V and 12 bases from J, the gap between germline ends came to 16 bases. Here the CDR3 reads CASTPPGDGQFF. CDR3 in DNA: TGTGCCAGCACCCCTCCGGGAGATGGGCAGTTCTTC.

The J gene is TRBJ2-4, the V gene TRBV21-1; the table calls TRBD1, which could not be checked here. TRBV21-1 is a pseudogene locus. The CDR3 contains 15 residues. Here the CDR3 DNA reads TGTGCCAGCAGCAAAGAGGATGGGGCGCGAAACATTCAGTACTTC. Protein: CASSKEDGARNIQYF.

The V gene is TRBV20-1, the J gene TRBJ1-3, with D unresolved. V gave up 3 bases and J gave up 0 bases, with 6 bases separating them. In germline, CDR1 is DFQATT, CDR2 SNEGSKA (reference sequence). This CDR3 has 13 residues. The DNA for the CDR3 is TGCAGTGCTAGTGCAGACTCTGGAAACACCATATATTTT. Its protein product is CSASADSGNTIYF.

The chain carries TRBV13 and TRBJ2-1; a weak D match, TRBD2 (5 bases). The germline V gene encodes CDR1 PRHDT and CDR2 FYEKMQ (reference sequence). Trimming cost V 5 bases and J 6 bases, with 20 bases left between them. CDR3 length: 16 residues. CDR3 nucleotide sequence: TGTGCCAGCAGCCTAACCTTGCCGGGATTGAGCAATGAGCAGTTCTTC. It encodes CASSLTLPGLSNEQFF.

CDR3 region: CASRGQLLAGGAGELFF. The DNA of the CDR3 is TGTGCCAGCAGGGGACAGCTCCTCGCCGGGGGAGCCGGGGAGCTGTTTTTT. The V call is TRBV2, the J call TRBJ2-2, with a weak D call TRBD1 (7 bases). Trimming shortened V by 6 bases and J by 6 bases, and 23 bases separated the two germline ends. Germline loops: CDR1 SNHLY, CDR2 FYNNEI. The CDR3 runs 17 residues.

V usage is TRBV7-9 and J usage is TRBJ2-1, with TRBD2 as a possible D gene (5 bases). The CDR3 runs to 16 residues. Deletions cut 2 bases from V and 0 bases from J, with 11 bases between. Per the germline V gene, CDR1 is SEHNR and CDR2 is FQNEAQ (reference sequence). This chain's CDR3 is CASSLKPGSSYNEQFF. The CDR3 nucleotides are TGTGCCAGCAGCTTAAAGCCTGGGAGCTCCTACAATGAGCAGTTCTTC.

V and J are TRBV28 and TRBJ2-5, with 13 positions matching TRBD2. Losses at the gene ends were 1 base for V and 5 bases for J; bases not matched to a gene: 13. Germline V lookup: CDR1 MDHEN, CDR2 SYDVKM. This CDR3 region has 19 residues. Here the CDR3 reads CASSLSNPGLAGFGETQYF. DNA for the CDR3: TGTGCCAGCAGTTTATCCAACCCGGGACTAGCGGGATTCGGGGAGACCCAGTACTTC.

The chain recombines TRBV27 with TRBJ1-5; 8 bases are shared with TRBD1. CDR3 length: 16 residues. V lost 5 bases, J lost 3 bases, and 9 bases stayed unmatched. CDR1 MNHEY and CDR2 SMNVEV come from the germline V gene (reference sequence). The CDR3 DNA sequence: TGTGCCAGCAGTCCAGTCGGACAGGGCCTCAATCAGCCCCAGCATTTT. Amino acids: CASSPVGQGLNQPQHF.

This chain links TRBV27 with TRBJ1-2; perhaps TRBD1 as D (6 bases). V lost 6 bases and J 1 base, leaving 18 bases between the germline ends. The CDR3 is made up of 16 amino acids. Germline lookup yields CDR1 MNHEY and CDR2 SMNVEV (reference sequence). CDR3: CASSHLSGDLNYGYTF. The CDR3 bases are TGTGCCAGCAGCCACCTTTCAGGGGACCTTAACTATGGCTACACCTTC.

The sample holds a few counts of this clone. This chain connects TRBV23-1 to TRBJ1-2; 8 nucleotides match TRBD1. TRBV23-1 is labeled an ORF, and its function is uncertain. Trimming cost V 4 bases and J 6 bases; bases outside gene matches: 10. The CDR3 totals 15 residues. The chain's CDR3 is CASSLSTWTGNGYTF. The CDR3 DNA sequence: TGCGCCAGCAGTCTAAGCACTTGGACAGGGAATGGCTACACCTTC.

This rearrangement joins TRBV7-3 to TRBJ2-7; the match to TRBD2 covers 8 bases. The CDR3 contains 14 residues. In germline, CDR1 is SGHTA, CDR2 FQGTGA. After removal of 5 bases from V and 7 bases from J, the junction contained 10 bases not matched to a gene. CDR3 region: CASSVGSGSGEQYF. The CDR3 region has the DNA TGTGCCAGCAGCGTCGGAAGCGGGAGTGGGGAGCAGTACTTC.

As to this clone: The sample contains more than one DNA sequence encoding this CDR3. The rearrangement joins TRBV5-1 to TRBJ1-1, with D perhaps TRBD1 (6 bases). Germline CDR1 reads SGHRS; CDR2 reads YFSETQ. V was cut by 0 bases and J by 4 bases, with 7 bases left in between. CDR3 length equals 13 residues. CDR3 amino acids: CASSLAGVTEAFF. The CDR3 DNA is TGCGCCAGCAGCTTGGCAGGGGTCACTGAAGCTTTCTTT.